This T cell receptor (beta chain) was found in a study of shared clonotypes between healthy human individuals. In the naive CD8 group, cells lacked CD45RO and were positively selected for CCR7, so terminally differentiated effector memory CD45RA+ cells were left out. Everyone who donated was a Caucasian adult who lived in Nashville, Tennessee. Per the original methods: ImmunoSEQ supplied junction-only sequences lacking quality scores, so filtering was different. The assay was immunoSEQ multiplex PCR, and TCRdb's table has in-frame clones only and misses some. The DNA was the basis for D and trimming; V, J and clone size are from that table. The sample consists of under 2,000,000 clones, approximately 94% of them appearing once. The specimen was naive CD8+ T cells sorted from blood. The receptor was isolated from a man aged 18 to 29 in good health.

The CDR3 nucleotides read TGCAGCGTTAGGGACAGTTCCGAGCAGTACTTC. This encodes CSVRDSSEQYF. The J gene is TRBJ2-7, the V gene TRBV29-1, with 7 bases that match TRBD1. Germline V gene sequence: CDR1 SQVTM, CDR2 ANQGSEA. The CDR3 covers 11 residues. V lost 5 bases, J lost 6 bases, and 4 bases stayed unmatched.